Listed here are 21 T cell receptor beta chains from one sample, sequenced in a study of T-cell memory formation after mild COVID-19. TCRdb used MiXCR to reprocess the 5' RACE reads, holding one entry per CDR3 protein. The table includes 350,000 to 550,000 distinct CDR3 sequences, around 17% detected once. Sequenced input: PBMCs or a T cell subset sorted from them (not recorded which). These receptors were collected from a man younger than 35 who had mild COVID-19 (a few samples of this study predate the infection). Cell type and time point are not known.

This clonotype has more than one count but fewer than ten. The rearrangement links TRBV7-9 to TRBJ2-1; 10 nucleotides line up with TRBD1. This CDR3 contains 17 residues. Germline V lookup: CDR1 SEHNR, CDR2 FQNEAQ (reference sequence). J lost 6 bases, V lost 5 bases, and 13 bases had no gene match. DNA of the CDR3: TGTGCCAGCAGCCTACCGACTGACAGGGGGCGCGCCAATGAGCAGTTCTTC. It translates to CASSLPTDRGRANEQFF.

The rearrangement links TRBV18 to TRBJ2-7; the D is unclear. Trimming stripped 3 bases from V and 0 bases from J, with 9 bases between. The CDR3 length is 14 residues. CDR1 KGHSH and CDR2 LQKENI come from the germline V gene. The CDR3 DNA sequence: TGTGCCAGCTCACCTGGGATGAGCTCCTACGAGCAGTACTTC. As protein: CASSPGMSSYEQYF.

Here the CDR3 reads CASSQDREAPNTEAFF. The CDR3 DNA reads TGTGCCAGCAGCCAAGATCGGGAGGCCCCTAACACTGAAGCTTTCTTT. V and J are TRBV3-1 and TRBJ1-1; D is undetermined. Between the trimmed V and J ends, which lost 0 bases and 2 bases, there was a span of 13 bases. The CDR3 has 16 residues. Germline V gene lookup returns CDR1 LGHDT and CDR2 YNNKEL (reference sequence).

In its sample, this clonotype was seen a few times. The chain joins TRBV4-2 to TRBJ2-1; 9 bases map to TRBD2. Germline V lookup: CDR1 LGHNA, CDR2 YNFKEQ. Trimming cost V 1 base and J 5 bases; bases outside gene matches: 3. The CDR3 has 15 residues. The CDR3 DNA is TGTGCCAGCAGCCAAGCTAGCGGGGCCGACAATGAGCAGTTCTTC. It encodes CASSQASGADNEQFF.

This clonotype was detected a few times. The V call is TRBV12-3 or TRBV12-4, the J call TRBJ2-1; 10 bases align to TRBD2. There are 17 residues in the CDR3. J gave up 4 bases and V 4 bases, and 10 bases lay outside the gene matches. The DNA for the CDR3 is TGTGCCAGCAGTTCCCCTACGGTAGCGGGGGGATACAATGAGCAGTTCTTC. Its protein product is CASSSPTVAGGYNEQFF.

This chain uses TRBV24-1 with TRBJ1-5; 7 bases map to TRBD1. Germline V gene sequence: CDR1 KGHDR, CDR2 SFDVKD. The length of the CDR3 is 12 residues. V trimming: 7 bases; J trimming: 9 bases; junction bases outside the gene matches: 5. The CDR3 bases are TGTGCCACCAGCAGGGGGTCGGGGCCCCAGCATTTT. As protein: CATSRGSGPQHF.

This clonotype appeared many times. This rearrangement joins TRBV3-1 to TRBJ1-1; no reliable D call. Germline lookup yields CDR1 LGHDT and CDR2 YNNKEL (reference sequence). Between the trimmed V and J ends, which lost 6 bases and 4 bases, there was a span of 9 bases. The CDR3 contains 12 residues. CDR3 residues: CASSQRGTEAFF. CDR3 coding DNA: TGTGCCAGCAGTCAACGGGGCACTGAAGCTTTCTTT.

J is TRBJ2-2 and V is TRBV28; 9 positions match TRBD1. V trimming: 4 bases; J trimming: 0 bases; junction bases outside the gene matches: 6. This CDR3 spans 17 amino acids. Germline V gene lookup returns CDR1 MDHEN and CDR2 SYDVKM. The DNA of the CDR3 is TGTGCCAGCAGTTCCCCTAGACAGGGGGCGAACACCGGGGAGCTGTTTTTT. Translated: CASSSPRQGANTGELFF.

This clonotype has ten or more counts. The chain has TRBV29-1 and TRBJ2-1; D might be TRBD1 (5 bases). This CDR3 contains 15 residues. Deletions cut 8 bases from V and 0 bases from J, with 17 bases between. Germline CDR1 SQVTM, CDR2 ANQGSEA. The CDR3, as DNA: TGCAGCCTCTCACCAAGGGGAAACTCCTACAATGAGCAGTTCTTC. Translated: CSLSPRGNSYNEQFF.

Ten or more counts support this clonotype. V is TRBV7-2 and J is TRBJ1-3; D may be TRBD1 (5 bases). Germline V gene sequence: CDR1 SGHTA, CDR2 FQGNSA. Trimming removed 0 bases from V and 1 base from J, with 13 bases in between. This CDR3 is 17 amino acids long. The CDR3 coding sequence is TGTGCCAGCAGCTTAGCTTTCCAGGGACCATCTGGAAACACCATATATTTT. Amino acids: CASSLAFQGPSGNTIYF.

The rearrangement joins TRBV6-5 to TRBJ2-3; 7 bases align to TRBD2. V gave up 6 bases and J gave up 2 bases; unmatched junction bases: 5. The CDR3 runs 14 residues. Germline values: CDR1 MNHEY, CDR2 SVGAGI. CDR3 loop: CASRRDYLTDTQYF. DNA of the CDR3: TGTGCCAGCAGGCGGGACTACCTCACAGATACGCAGTATTTT.

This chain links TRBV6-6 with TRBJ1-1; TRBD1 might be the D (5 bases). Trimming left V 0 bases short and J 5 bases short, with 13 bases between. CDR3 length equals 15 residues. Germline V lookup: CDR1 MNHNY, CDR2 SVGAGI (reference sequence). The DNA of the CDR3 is TGTGCCAGCAGTTACTCAGGAATGGGGGAAACTGAAGCTTTCTTT. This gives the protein CASSYSGMGETEAFF.

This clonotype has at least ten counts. CDR3 bases: TGTGCCAGCAGCTTAGCGACCAGCAACTATGGCTACACCTTC. It specifies CASSLATSNYGYTF. The chain couples TRBV7-2 to TRBJ1-2; D gene ambiguous. This CDR3 region has 14 residues. Germline lookup yields CDR1 SGHTA and CDR2 FQGNSA. V lost 0 bases, J lost 2 bases, and 7 bases lay in between.

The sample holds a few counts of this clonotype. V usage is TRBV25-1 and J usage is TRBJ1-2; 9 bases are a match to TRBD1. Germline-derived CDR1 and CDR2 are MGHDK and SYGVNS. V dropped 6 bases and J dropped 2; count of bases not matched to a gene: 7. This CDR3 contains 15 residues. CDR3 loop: CASSVGTGLNYGYTF. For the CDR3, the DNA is TGTGCCAGCAGCGTCGGGACAGGGTTAAACTATGGCTACACCTTC.

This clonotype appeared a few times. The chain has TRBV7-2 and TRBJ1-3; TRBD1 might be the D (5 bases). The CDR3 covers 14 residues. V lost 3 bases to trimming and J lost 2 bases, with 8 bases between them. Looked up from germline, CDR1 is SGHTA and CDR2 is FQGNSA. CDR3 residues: CASSLTATGNTIYF. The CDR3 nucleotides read TGTGCCAGCAGCTTGACAGCCACTGGAAACACCATATATTTT.

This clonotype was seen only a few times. As DNA, the CDR3 is TGTGCCGGGGGGGGCAGCGACAGTAACTATGGCTACACCTTC. This translates into CAGGGSDSNYGYTF. The rearrangement links TRBV6-6 to TRBJ1-2; D might be TRBD1 (6 bases). Per germline, CDR1 MNHNY and CDR2 SVGAGI (reference sequence). Deletions cut 11 bases from V and 1 base from J, with 17 bases between. The CDR3 loop spans 14 amino acids.

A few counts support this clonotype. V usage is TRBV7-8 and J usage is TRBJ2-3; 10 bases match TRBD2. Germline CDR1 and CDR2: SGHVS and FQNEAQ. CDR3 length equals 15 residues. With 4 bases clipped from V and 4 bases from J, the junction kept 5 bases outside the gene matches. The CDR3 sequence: CASSSSGGGSDTQYF. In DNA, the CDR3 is TGTGCCAGCAGCTCTAGCGGGGGAGGATCAGATACGCAGTATTTT. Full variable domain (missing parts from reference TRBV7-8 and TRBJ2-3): GAGVSQSPRYKVAKRGQDVALRCDPISGHVSLFWYQQALGQGPEFLTYFQNEAQLDKSGLPSDRFFAERPEGSVSTLKIQRTQQEDSAVYLCASSSSGGGSDTQYFGPGTRLTVL.

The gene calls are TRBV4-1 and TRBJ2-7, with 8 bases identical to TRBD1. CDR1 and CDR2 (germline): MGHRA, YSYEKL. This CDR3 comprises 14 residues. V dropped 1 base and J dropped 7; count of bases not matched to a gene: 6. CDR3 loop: CASSQVGQGQEQYF. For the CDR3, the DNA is TGCGCCAGCAGCCAAGTCGGACAGGGCCAAGAGCAGTACTTC.

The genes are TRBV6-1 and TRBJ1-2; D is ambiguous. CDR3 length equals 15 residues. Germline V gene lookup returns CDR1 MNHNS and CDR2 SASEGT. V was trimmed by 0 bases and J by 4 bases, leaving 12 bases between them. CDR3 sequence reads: CASSEAILRGYGYTF. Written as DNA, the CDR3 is TGTGCCAGCAGTGAAGCGATCCTCCGAGGCTATGGCTACACCTTC.

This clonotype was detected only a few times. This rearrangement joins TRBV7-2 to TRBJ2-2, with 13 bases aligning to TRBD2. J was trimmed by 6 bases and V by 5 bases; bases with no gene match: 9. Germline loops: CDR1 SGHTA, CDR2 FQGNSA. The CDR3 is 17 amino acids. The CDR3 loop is CASSPLTSGGASGELFF. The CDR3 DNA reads TGTGCCAGCAGCCCTCTTACTAGCGGGGGGGCTTCCGGGGAGCTGTTTTTT.

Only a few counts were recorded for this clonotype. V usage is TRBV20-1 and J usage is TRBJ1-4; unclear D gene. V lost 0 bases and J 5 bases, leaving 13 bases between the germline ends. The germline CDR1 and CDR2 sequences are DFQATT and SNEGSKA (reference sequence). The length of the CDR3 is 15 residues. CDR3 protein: CSARDPAAGNEKLFF. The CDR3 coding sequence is TGCAGTGCTAGAGATCCAGCAGCCGGGAATGAAAAACTGTTTTTT.